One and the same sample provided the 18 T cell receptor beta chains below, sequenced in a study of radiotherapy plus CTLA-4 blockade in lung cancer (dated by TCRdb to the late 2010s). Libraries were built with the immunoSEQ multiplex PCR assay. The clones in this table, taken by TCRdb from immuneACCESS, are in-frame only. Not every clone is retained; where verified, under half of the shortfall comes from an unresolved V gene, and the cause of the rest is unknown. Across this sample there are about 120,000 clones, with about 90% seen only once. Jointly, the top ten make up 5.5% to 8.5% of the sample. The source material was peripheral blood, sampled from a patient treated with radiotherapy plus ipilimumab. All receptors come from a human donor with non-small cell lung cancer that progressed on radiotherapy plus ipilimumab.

CDR3: CASSALWGAGSGANVLTF. CDR3 nucleotide sequence: TGCGCCAGCAGCGCCCTTTGGGGAGCGGGCTCTGGGGCCAACGTCCTGACTTTC. The gene calls are TRBV5-1 and TRBJ2-6; tentatively, D is TRBD2 (6 bases). This CDR3 contains 18 residues. Per the germline V gene, CDR1 is SGHRS and CDR2 is YFSETQ. Between the trimmed V and J ends, which lost 4 bases and 0 bases, there was a span of 17 bases.

The CDR3 loop is CASSVSGTSPFGELFF. DNA for the CDR3: TGTGCCAGCAGTGTTAGCGGAACCTCTCCTTTTGGGGAGCTGTTTTTT. This chain joins TRBV7-3 and TRBJ2-2; tentatively, D is TRBD2 (6 bases). CDR1 SGHTA and CDR2 FQGTGA come from the germline V gene. With 6 bases removed from V and 8 bases from J, the gap between germline ends came to 22 bases. The CDR3 is 16 amino acids.

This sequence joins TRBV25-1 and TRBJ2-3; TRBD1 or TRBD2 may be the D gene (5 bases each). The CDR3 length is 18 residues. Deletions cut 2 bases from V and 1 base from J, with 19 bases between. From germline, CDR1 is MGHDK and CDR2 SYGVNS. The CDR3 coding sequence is TGTGCCAGCAGTGAAGTTTCGTTCGGGGCGGGTGGCACAGATACGCAGTATTTT. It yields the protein CASSEVSFGAGGTDTQYF.

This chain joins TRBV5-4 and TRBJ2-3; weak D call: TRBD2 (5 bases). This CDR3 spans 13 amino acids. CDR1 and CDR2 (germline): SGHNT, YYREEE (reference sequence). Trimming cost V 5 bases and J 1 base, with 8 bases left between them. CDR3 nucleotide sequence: TGTGCCAGCAGATGGCGGGGCACAGATACGCAGTATTTT. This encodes CASRWRGTDTQYF.

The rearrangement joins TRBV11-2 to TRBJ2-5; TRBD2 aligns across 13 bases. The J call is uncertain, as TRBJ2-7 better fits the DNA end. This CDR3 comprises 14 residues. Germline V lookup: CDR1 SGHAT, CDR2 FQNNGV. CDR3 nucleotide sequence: TGTGCCAGCAGCCCAACTAGCGGGAGGGGCGAGCAGTACTTC. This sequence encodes CASSPTSGRGEQYF.

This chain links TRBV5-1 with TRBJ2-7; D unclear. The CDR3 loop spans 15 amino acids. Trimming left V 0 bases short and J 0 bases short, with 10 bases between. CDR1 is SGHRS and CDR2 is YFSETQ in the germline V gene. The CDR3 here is CASSLEGRSSYEQYF. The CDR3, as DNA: TGCGCCAGCAGCTTGGAAGGACGGAGCTCCTACGAGCAGTACTTC.

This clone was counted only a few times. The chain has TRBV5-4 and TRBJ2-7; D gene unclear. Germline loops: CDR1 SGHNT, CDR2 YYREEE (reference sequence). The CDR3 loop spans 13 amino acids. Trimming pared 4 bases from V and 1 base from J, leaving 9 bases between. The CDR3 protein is CASSQDASYEQYF. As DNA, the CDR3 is TGTGCCAGCAGCCAAGACGCGTCCTACGAGCAGTACTTC.

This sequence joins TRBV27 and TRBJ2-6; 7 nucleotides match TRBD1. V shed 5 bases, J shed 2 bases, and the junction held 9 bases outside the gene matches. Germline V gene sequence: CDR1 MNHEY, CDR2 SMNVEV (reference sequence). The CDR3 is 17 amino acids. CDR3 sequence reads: CASSKDRFATGANVLTF. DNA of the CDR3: TGTGCCAGCAGTAAGGACAGGTTTGCCACTGGGGCCAACGTCCTGACTTTC.

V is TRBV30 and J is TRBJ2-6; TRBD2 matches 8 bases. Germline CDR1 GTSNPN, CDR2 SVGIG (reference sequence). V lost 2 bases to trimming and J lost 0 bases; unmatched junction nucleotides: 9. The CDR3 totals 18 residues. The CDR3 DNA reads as TGTGCCTGGAGTATCTTAGCGGGACTAAGCTCTGGGGCCAACGTCCTGACTTTC. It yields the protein CAWSILAGLSSGANVLTF.

This chain's CDR3 is CASSFVQFF. DNA of the CDR3: TGTGCCAGCAGTTTTGTGCAGTTCTTC. V and J are TRBV6-4 and TRBJ2-1; D gene ambiguous. The CDR3 covers 9 residues. Germline CDR1 MRHNA, CDR2 SNTAGT. V lost 5 bases to trimming and J lost 12 bases, with 5 bases between them.

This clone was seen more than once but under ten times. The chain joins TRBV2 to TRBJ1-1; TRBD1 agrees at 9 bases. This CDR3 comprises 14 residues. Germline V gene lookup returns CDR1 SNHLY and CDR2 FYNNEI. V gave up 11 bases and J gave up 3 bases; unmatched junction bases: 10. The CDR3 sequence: CAHGGDRADTEAFF. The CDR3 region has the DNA TGTGCCCACGGGGGGGACAGGGCTGACACTGAAGCTTTCTTT.

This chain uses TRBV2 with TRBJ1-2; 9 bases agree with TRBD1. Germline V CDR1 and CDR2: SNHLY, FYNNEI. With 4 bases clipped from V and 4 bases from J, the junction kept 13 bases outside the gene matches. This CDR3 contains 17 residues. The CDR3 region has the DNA TGTGCCAGCAGTGCGGACAGGGGAAGGGGTAGCTCCTATGGCTACACCTTC. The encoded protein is CASSADRGRGSSYGYTF.

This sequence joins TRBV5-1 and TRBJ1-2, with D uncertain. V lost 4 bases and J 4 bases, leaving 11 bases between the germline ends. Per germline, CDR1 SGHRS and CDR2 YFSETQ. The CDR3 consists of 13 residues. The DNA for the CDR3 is TGCGCCAGCAGCCTGGACGGGTCCTATGGCTACACCTTC. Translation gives CASSLDGSYGYTF.

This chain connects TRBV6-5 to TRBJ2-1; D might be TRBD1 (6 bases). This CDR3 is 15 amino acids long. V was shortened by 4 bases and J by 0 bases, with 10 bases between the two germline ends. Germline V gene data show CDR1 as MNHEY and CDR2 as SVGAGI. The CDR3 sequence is CASSFLTGSYNEQFF. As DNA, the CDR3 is TGTGCCAGCAGTTTCCTGACAGGCTCCTACAATGAGCAGTTCTTC.

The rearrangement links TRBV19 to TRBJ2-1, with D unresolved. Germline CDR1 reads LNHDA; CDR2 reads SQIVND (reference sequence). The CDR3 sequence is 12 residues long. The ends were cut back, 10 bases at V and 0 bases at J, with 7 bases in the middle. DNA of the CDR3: TGTGCCACCCTTAGCTCCTACAATGAGCAGTTCTTC. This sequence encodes CATLSSYNEQFF.

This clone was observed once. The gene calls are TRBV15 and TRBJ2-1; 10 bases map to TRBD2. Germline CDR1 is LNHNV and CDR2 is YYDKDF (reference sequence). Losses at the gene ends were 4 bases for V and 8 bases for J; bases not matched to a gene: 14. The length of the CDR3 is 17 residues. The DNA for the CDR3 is TGTGCCACCAGCAACCTAGGGGCTAGCGGGAGTTCTGATGAGCAGTTCTTC. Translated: CATSNLGASGSSDEQFF. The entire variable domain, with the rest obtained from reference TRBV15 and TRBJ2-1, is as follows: DAMVIQNPRYQVTQFGKPVTLSCSQTLNHNVMYWYQQKSSQAPKLLFHYYDKDFNNEADTPDNFQSRRPNTSFCFLDIRSPGLGDTAMYLCATSNLGASGSSDEQFFGPGTRLTVL.

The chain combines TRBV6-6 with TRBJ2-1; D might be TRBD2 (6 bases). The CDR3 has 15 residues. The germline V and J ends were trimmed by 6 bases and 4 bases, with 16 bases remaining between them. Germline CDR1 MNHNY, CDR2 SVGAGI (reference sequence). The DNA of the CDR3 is TGTGCCAGCAGGGGACCGGGACTTACTTACAATGAGCAGTTCTTC. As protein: CASRGPGLTYNEQFF.

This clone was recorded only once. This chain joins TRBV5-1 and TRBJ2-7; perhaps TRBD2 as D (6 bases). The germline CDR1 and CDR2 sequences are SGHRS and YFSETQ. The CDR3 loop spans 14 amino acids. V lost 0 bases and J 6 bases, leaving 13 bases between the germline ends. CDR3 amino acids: CASSLVGTQVEQYF. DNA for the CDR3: TGCGCCAGCAGCTTGGTTGGGACTCAGGTCGAGCAGTACTTC. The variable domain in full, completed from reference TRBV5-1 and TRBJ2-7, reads KAGVTQTPRYLIKTRGQQVTLSCSPISGHRSVSWYQQTPGQGLQFLFEYFSETQRNKGNFPGRFSGRQFSNSRSEMNVSTLELGDSALYLCASSLVGTQVEQYFGPGTRLTVT.